The next 8 T cell receptor beta chains were all read from a single sample in a study of blood T cell repertoires in COVID-19. The data were produced by immunoSEQ multiplex PCR, yet TCRdb's version contains in-frame clones alone and is incomplete. This sample has about 350,000 clones, with 65% to 90% found just once. The sequenced sample consisted of peripheral blood. All receptors derive from a woman in her sixties or seventies with COVID-19, enrolled during active disease.

This clone was observed a single time. The CDR3 loop reads CASSQRQGIDIQYF. DNA for the CDR3: TGCGCCAGCAGCCAACGACAGGGAATCGACATTCAGTACTTC. The chain is built from TRBV4-1 and TRBJ2-4; TRBD1 matches 7 bases. J lost 8 bases, V lost 2 bases, and 6 bases had no gene match. This CDR3 is built from 14 residues. Germline values: CDR1 MGHRA, CDR2 YSYEKL.

This clone has a single count. This chain's CDR3 is CASSPHYVQLSGNTIYF. CDR3 nucleotides: TGTGCCAGCAGCCCCCACTACGTCCAACTCTCTGGAAACACCATATATTTT. The chain employs TRBV9 and TRBJ1-3; D remains ambiguous. This CDR3 has 17 amino acids. CDR1 and CDR2 from the germline V gene are SGDLS and YYNGEE. V gave up 4 bases and J gave up 0 bases, with 17 bases separating them.

This chain links TRBV6-2 or TRBV6-3 with TRBJ2-7, with a weak D call TRBD1 (6 bases). CDR3 size: 12 residues. Germline loops: CDR1 MNHEY, CDR2 SVGEGT. Between the trimmed V and J ends, which lost 6 bases and 10 bases, there was a span of 16 bases. This CDR3 is CASSSRRGHQYF. The CDR3 DNA reads TGTGCCAGCAGCTCCCGCCGGGGACATCAGTACTTC.

This clone occurred a few times. The chain has TRBV15 and TRBJ2-7, with 9 nucleotides matching TRBD1. This CDR3 is 15 amino acids long. Germline lookup yields CDR1 LNHNV and CDR2 YYDKDF (reference sequence). Trimming removed 5 bases from V and 5 bases from J; junction bases left unmatched: 10. This CDR3 is CATSDAGTGTHEQYF. CDR3 nucleotides: TGTGCCACCAGCGACGCCGGGACAGGGACTCACGAGCAGTACTTC.

The chain is built from TRBV6-2 or TRBV6-3 and TRBJ1-1; D remains ambiguous. V gave up 2 bases and J gave up 3 bases, with 16 bases separating them. Germline V gene lookup returns CDR1 MNHEY and CDR2 SVGEGT. The CDR3 is 16 residues long. CDR3 in amino acids: CASSYGTVPEYTEAFF. The CDR3 nucleotides are TGTGCCAGCAGTTACGGCACTGTCCCGGAGTACACTGAAGCTTTCTTT.

CDR3 DNA sequence: TGTGCCAGCAGCCCGGGGGGGACCCAGTACTTC. It is translated as CASSPGGTQYF. The chain employs TRBV5-4 and TRBJ2-5; the match to TRBD2 covers 7 bases. V gave up 4 bases and J gave up 7 bases; unmatched junction bases: 1. Germline V CDR1 and CDR2: SGHNT, YYREEE (reference sequence). The CDR3 sequence is 11 residues long.

The chain links TRBV5-5 to TRBJ1-2, with TRBD1 identical over 7 bases. Germline assignment: CDR1 SGHKS and CDR2 YYEKEE (reference sequence). This CDR3 is built from 16 residues. Trimming cost V 3 bases and J 5 bases; bases outside gene matches: 13. As DNA, the CDR3 is TGTGCCAGCAGCTCCACCTGGGGACAGAAACAGTATGGCTACACCTTC. Translating it yields CASSSTWGQKQYGYTF.

The CDR3, as DNA: TGTGCCAGCAGCCAAAATCTAGCGGGGGCATGGGAGACCCAGTACTTC. Protein product: CASSQNLAGAWETQYF. The rearrangement links TRBV7-9 to TRBJ2-5; TRBD2 matches at 10 bases. CDR1 SEHNR and CDR2 FQNEAQ come from the germline V gene (reference sequence). The V segment lost 5 bases and the J segment 5 bases; nucleotides outside the gene matches: 11. CDR3 length: 16 amino acids.